Each of the 30 T cell receptor beta chains below was sequenced from the same sample in a study of cytomegalovirus exposure and HLA in healthy donors. Use of 60 Vbeta and 13 Jbeta primers characterized the PCR. This table comes from immunoSEQ multiplex PCR, and its TCRdb copy is limited to in-frame clones, with some not included. Of 95,000 to 150,000 clones listed, around 67% are singletons. Sequencing was done on a sample of PBMCs. The receptors stem from a woman aged 40 to 49 in good health and CMV-seronegative.

This rearrangement joins TRBV4-3 to TRBJ2-2, with 11 bases that match TRBD1. From germline, CDR1 is LGHNA and CDR2 YSLEER. CDR3 length: 16 residues. V shed 1 base and J 4 bases; nucleotides not matched to a gene: 2. CDR3 sequence reads: CASSQGDRGFTGELFF. The CDR3 bases are TGCGCCAGCAGCCAAGGGGACAGGGGGTTCACCGGGGAGCTGTTTTTT.

CDR3 DNA sequence: TGTGCCAGCAGCCGCGGAGGGGAGTATCAGCCCCAGCATTTT. This encodes CASSRGGEYQPQHF. The chain uses TRBV2 and TRBJ1-5; TRBD1 is a possible D gene (5 bases). The V gene's germline CDR1 is SNHLY and CDR2 FYNNEI. This CDR3 has 14 amino acids. Trimming pared 6 bases from V and 5 bases from J, leaving 14 bases between.

This CDR3 reads CASSIRGRANTGELFF. CDR3 nucleotide sequence: TGTGCCAGTAGTATACGGGGGAGGGCGAACACCGGGGAGCTGTTTTTT. The V gene is TRBV19, the J gene TRBJ2-2, with TRBD2 matching over 7 bases. The V gene's germline CDR1 is LNHDA and CDR2 SQIVND (reference sequence). Trimming at V came to 2 bases and at J to 0 bases, leaving 3 bases not matched to a gene. The CDR3 has 16 amino acids.

The chain recombines TRBV6-6 with TRBJ1-2, with 9 bases fitting TRBD1. The germline V gene has CDR1 MNHNY and CDR2 SVGAGI (reference sequence). This CDR3 is built from 12 residues. Trimming at V came to 6 bases and at J to 7 bases, leaving 3 bases not matched to a gene. CDR3: CASRQGAGGYTF. Written as DNA, the CDR3 is TGTGCCAGCAGACAGGGGGCTGGTGGCTACACCTTC.

The chain joins TRBV11-3 to TRBJ2-5, with D possibly TRBD2 on 6 matching bases. This CDR3 spans 12 amino acids. Per the germline V gene, CDR1 is SGHNT and CDR2 is YENEEA. Trimming cost V 6 bases and J 5 bases, with 10 bases left between them. CDR3 bases: TGTGCCAGCAGAGAGGCGGGGGAGACCCAGTACTTC. Translating it yields CASREAGETQYF. The complete variable domain, with remaining parts taken from reference TRBV11-3 and TRBJ2-5, reads EAGVVQSPRYKIIEKKQPVAFWCNPISGHNTLYWYLQNLGQGPELLIRYENEEAVDDSQLPKDRFSAERLKGVDSTLKIQPAELGDSAVYLCASREAGETQYFGPGTRLLVL.

V is TRBV21-1 and J is TRBJ2-5; the DNA was not compared with TRBD1, the D call given in the table. The J call may be in error: the DNA end matches TRBJ2-7 better. TRBV21-1 is deemed a pseudogene. The CDR3 is made up of 15 amino acids. In nucleotides, the CDR3 is TGTGCCAGCAGCAAAACCCCGCGACAGGGGGGCGAGCAGTACTTC. Its translation is CASSKTPRQGGEQYF.

V and J are TRBV9 and TRBJ1-2; no reliable D call. Germline V CDR1 and CDR2: SGDLS, YYNGEE. The V end was cut by 4 bases, the J end by 0 bases, with 10 bases between. The CDR3 runs 14 residues. In nucleotides, the CDR3 is TGTGCCAGCAGCCCCATCGGGGCTAACTATGGCTACACCTTC. Amino acids: CASSPIGANYGYTF.

This clone appeared a few times. The rearrangement links TRBV6-5 to TRBJ2-1; 10 nucleotides line up with TRBD2. Trimming cost V 0 bases and J 16 bases; bases outside gene matches: 9. This CDR3 has 14 residues. CDR1 is MNHEY and CDR2 is SVGAGI in the germline V gene. CDR3 loop: CASSYSSTSGNEFF. CDR3 coding DNA: TGTGCCAGCAGTTACTCCTCCACTAGCGGGAACGAATTCTTC.

V gene TRBV18 combines with J gene TRBJ2-3, with 8 bases aligning to TRBD1. The junction had 9 bases not matched to a gene; V was cut back by 6 bases and J by 7 bases. CDR3 length: 14 amino acids. CDR1 is KGHSH and CDR2 is LQKENI in the germline V gene. The DNA of the CDR3 is TGTGCCAGCTCGCGACAGGGGATGGGAAATACGCAGTATTTT. It specifies CASSRQGMGNTQYF. Complete variable domain (other parts from reference TRBV18 and TRBJ2-3): NAGVMQNPRHLVRRRGQEARLRCSPMKGHSHVYWYRQLPEEGLKFMVYLQKENIIDESGMPKERFSAEFPKEGPSILRIQQVVRGDSAAYFCASSRQGMGNTQYFGPGTRLTVL.

This clone appeared once. The gene calls are TRBV5-1 and TRBJ2-5, with 12 positions matching TRBD2. Germline-derived CDR1 and CDR2 are SGHRS and YFSETQ. The CDR3 contains 15 residues. The V gene end was trimmed by 5 bases and the J gene end by 5 bases; junction bases not matched to a gene: 7. Here the CDR3 reads CASSLAGGESETQYF. For the CDR3, the DNA is TGCGCCAGCAGTCTAGCGGGAGGGGAGTCCGAGACCCAGTACTTC.

V usage is TRBV2 and J usage is TRBJ2-1, with 8 bases lining up with TRBD2. Trimming at V came to 8 bases and at J to 9 bases, leaving 15 bases not matched to a gene. The CDR3 is 15 residues long. Germline V gene sequence: CDR1 SNHLY, CDR2 FYNNEI. The CDR3 region has the DNA TGTGCCAGCCTGGGGTCTAGCGGGTCCCACAGTGAGCAGTTCTTC. The encoded protein is CASLGSSGSHSEQFF.

V is TRBV10-2 and J is TRBJ1-5, with TRBD1 as a possible D gene (5 bases). V was trimmed by 3 bases and J by 0 bases, leaving 18 bases between them. This CDR3 has 18 residues. Germline loops: CDR1 WSHSY, CDR2 SAAADI. The CDR3 bases are TGCGCCAGCAGTGAACTTCAGGGTATTCCGCATAGCAATCAGCCCCAGCATTTT. It translates to CASSELQGIPHSNQPQHF.

This chain links TRBV9 with TRBJ2-3; D uncertain. Trimming removed 7 bases at V and 5 bases at J, with 17 bases between. The CDR3 spans 14 residues. Per the germline V gene, CDR1 is SGDLS and CDR2 is YYNGEE. This chain's CDR3 is CASARGGLGDTQYF. CDR3 nucleotides: TGTGCCAGCGCCCGAGGCGGATTAGGAGATACGCAGTATTTT.

The chain couples TRBV9 to TRBJ2-3; TRBD2 matches 7 bases. The CDR3 length is 16 residues. The germline V gene encodes CDR1 SGDLS and CDR2 YYNGEE. V lost 4 bases, J lost 3 bases, and 11 bases stayed unmatched. The CDR3 DNA sequence: TGTGCCAGCAGCCGAGATGGGGGGGGGATGACAGATACGCAGTATTTT. Its protein product is CASSRDGGGMTDTQYF.

V is TRBV7-9 and J is TRBJ1-2; 9 positions match TRBD1. V was pared by 4 bases and J by 8 bases, with 11 bases of the junction left unmatched. Germline V gene lookup returns CDR1 SEHNR and CDR2 FQNEAQ (reference sequence). The CDR3 runs 15 residues. The CDR3 DNA sequence: TGTGCCAGCAGCTCCACCCTAGGGACAGGGAAAGGCTACACCTTC. It is translated as CASSSTLGTGKGYTF.

This chain uses TRBV7-9 with TRBJ1-2, with D maybe TRBD1 (6 bases). The CDR3 is 14 residues long. In germline, CDR1 is SEHNR, CDR2 FQNEAQ (reference sequence). The V end lost 5 bases, the J end lost 2 bases, and 12 bases lay between the germline ends. The CDR3 region is CASSAGQGNYGYTF. The CDR3 coding sequence is TGTGCCAGCAGCGCTGGGCAGGGGAACTATGGCTACACCTTC.

Regarding this clone: Its ends do not fully match the called genes, so a read error is possible. This rearrangement joins TRBV7-9 to TRBJ2-7; D remains ambiguous. The germline V gene has CDR1 SEHNR and CDR2 FQNEAQ (reference sequence). The length of the CDR3 is 11 residues. This CDR3 reads CSSSPAYEQYF. DNA of the CDR3: TGTTCCAGCAGCCCCGCCTACGAGCAGTACTTC.

The V call is TRBV5-4, the J call TRBJ2-7; 7 nucleotides match TRBD1. The ends lost 4 bases at V and 6 bases at J; junction bases unmatched: 16. Germline CDR1 reads SGHNT; CDR2 reads YYREEE (reference sequence). The CDR3 length is 16 residues. CDR3 DNA: TGTGCCAGCAGCCCTCCCCCCCCAACAGGGGCCTCCGAGCAGTACTTC. Its protein is CASSPPPPTGASEQYF.

V is TRBV12-5 and J is TRBJ2-5, with 7 bases identical to TRBD1. Germline CDR1 LGHNT, CDR2 FRNRAP. After removal of 1 base from V and 1 base from J, the junction contained 3 bases not matched to a gene. The CDR3 is made up of 15 amino acids. CDR3 DNA: TGTGCTAGTGGTTTGGACGGACAGGTCCAAGAGACCCAGTACTTC. The encoded protein is CASGLDGQVQETQYF.

This clone was seen once. The rearrangement joins TRBV5-1 to TRBJ1-1; 8 nucleotides agree with TRBD1. CDR3 length equals 15 residues. The J segment lost 2 bases and the V segment lost 5 bases, leaving 8 bases of the junction unmatched. Germline V CDR1 and CDR2: SGHRS, YFSETQ. CDR3 protein: CASRAGGSINTEAFF. CDR3 DNA sequence: TGCGCCAGCAGAGCAGGGGGCAGTATCAACACTGAAGCTTTCTTT.

V gene TRBV9 combines with J gene TRBJ2-7, with D maybe TRBD2 (6 bases). CDR3 length: 15 residues. Per the germline V gene, CDR1 is SGDLS and CDR2 is YYNGEE. V was pared by 4 bases and J by 5 bases, with 19 bases between. Here the CDR3 DNA reads TGTGCCAGCAGCTCCACCGGGACTTTTTACCACGAGCAGTACTTC. Amino acids: CASSSTGTFYHEQYF.

This chain links TRBV27 with TRBJ1-2; D gene unclear. The V end was cut by 3 bases, the J end by 6 bases, with 23 bases between. Germline values: CDR1 MNHEY, CDR2 SMNVEV (reference sequence). The CDR3 contains 17 residues. The CDR3 bases are TGTGCCAGCAGTTTTGTTTTCCCGCGAGGGTTCCCGAATGGCTACACCTTC. Encoded protein: CASSFVFPRGFPNGYTF.

This chain uses TRBV13 with TRBJ2-1, with TRBD2 matching 8 bases. The CDR3 extends over 15 amino acids. V shed 7 bases and J 5 bases; nucleotides not matched to a gene: 10. Germline lookup yields CDR1 PRHDT and CDR2 FYEKMQ (reference sequence). The CDR3 spells CASTGRAGGHNEQFF. In DNA form, the CDR3 reads TGTGCCAGCACCGGAAGGGCGGGAGGCCACAATGAGCAGTTCTTC.

The rearrangement joins TRBV11-2 to TRBJ2-7; 7 bases map to TRBD1. The germline V gene has CDR1 SGHAT and CDR2 FQNNGV. This CDR3 is 15 amino acids long. The trim removed 1 base at V and 3 bases at J, leaving 6 bases unmatched. CDR3 DNA sequence: TGTGCCAGCAGCTTAGCCCGGGCAGGGGGCTACGAGCAGTACTTC. It yields the protein CASSLARAGGYEQYF.

The sample holds one count of this clone. CDR3 residues: CASGLYDDEQYF. The CDR3 bases are TGTGCCAGCGGGCTGTATGACGACGAGCAGTACTTC. The chain is built from TRBV2 and TRBJ2-7, with unresolved D. The V end lost 8 bases, the J end lost 5 bases, and 13 bases lay between the germline ends. Looked up from germline, CDR1 is SNHLY and CDR2 is FYNNEI. The CDR3 totals 12 residues.

The gene calls are TRBV27 and TRBJ2-7; 8 bases are shared with TRBD1. The CDR3 covers 14 residues. CDR1 MNHEY and CDR2 SMNVEV come from the germline V gene (reference sequence). V was pared by 6 bases and J by 1 base, with 5 bases of the junction left unmatched. The CDR3 DNA follows: TGTGCCAGCAGCAGGACAGGGACTTCCTACGAGCAGTACTTC. It specifies CASSRTGTSYEQYF.

The chain uses TRBV5-1 and TRBJ1-2; 10 positions match TRBD1. The CDR3 contains 14 residues. The J segment lost 7 bases and the V segment lost 6 bases, leaving 9 bases of the junction unmatched. Germline values: CDR1 SGHRS, CDR2 YFSETQ. The CDR3 sequence is CASMGTGDHRGYTF. CDR3 DNA sequence: TGCGCCAGCATGGGGACAGGGGATCATCGTGGCTACACCTTC.

This clone was detected only a few times. The chain uses TRBV5-1 and TRBJ1-1, with D possibly being TRBD1 (5 bases). CDR1 and CDR2 (germline): SGHRS, YFSETQ. The CDR3 loop spans 12 amino acids. The V gene lost 4 bases and the J gene lost 3 bases, with 7 bases spanning the gap. The CDR3 is CASSTGDTEAFF. CDR3 DNA: TGCGCCAGCAGCACAGGTGACACTGAAGCTTTCTTT.

V is TRBV5-6 and J is TRBJ1-1, with D possibly being TRBD1 (5 bases). V was clipped by 1 base and J by 3 bases, with 10 bases between them. Germline CDR1 and CDR2: SGHDT and YYEEEE. There are 14 residues in the CDR3. The CDR3, as DNA: TGTGCCAGCAGCTTGTATCAGGGTTACACTGAAGCTTTCTTT. It is translated as CASSLYQGYTEAFF.

The chain has TRBV7-2 and TRBJ2-1, with 8 nucleotides matching TRBD2. Per the germline V gene, CDR1 is SGHTA and CDR2 is FQGNSA. There are 17 residues in the CDR3. V lost 6 bases, J lost 4 bases, and 14 bases stayed unmatched. The CDR3 DNA reads TGTGCCAGCAGTCAAGCAGGGGCGGGGGGCACGTACAATGAGCAGTTCTTC. Encoded protein: CASSQAGAGGTYNEQFF.